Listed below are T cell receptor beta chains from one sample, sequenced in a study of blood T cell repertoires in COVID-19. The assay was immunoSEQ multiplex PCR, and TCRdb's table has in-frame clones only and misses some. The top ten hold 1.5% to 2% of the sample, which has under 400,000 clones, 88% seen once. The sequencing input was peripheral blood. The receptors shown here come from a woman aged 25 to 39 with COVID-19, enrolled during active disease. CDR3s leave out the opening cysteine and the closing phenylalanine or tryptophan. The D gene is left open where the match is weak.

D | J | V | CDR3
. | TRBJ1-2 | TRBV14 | ASSQDGVGYT
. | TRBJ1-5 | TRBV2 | ASKGQVNQPQH
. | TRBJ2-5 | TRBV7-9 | ASSLGSRETQY
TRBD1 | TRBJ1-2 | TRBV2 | ASRDDREQTYGYT
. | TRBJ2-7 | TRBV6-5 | ASRSDISYEQY
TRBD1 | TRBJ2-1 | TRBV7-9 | ASSFRTGGFYEQF
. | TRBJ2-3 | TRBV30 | AWSVLVVSDTQY
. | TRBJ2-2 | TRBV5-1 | ASSLFRDGELF
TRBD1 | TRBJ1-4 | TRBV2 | ASTGDSSYNEKLF
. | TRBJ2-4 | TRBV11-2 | ASSDQQGWGLAKNIQY
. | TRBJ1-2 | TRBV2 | ASAERFYGYT
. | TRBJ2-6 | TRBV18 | ASSPGPGQGSGANVLT
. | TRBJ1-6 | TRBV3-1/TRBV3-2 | ASSQEGNNSPLH
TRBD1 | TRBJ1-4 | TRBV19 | ASSTQGQGPEKLF
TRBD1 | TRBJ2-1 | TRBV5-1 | ASSIGTDYNEQF
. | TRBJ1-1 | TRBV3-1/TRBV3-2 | ASSHQNTEAF
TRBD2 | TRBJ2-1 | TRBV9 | ASSPGGGGTYNEQF
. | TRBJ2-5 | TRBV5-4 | ASSLAGRGQETQY
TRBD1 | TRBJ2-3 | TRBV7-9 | ASSSRTGNTDTQY
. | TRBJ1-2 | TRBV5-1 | ASSLPSGGVGYT
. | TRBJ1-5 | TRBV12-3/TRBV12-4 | ASSRGVQPQH
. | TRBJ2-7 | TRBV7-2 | ASSLGGGPYEQY
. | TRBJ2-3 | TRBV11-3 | ATRRGSTDTQY